These T cell receptor beta chains were read from a single sample in a study of cytotoxic CD8 clonotypes in ibrutinib-treated CLL. Libraries were prepared by immunoSEQ multiplex PCR; TCRdb keeps only in-frame clonotypes and omits some of them. The table shows 100,000 or so clones, with approximately 58% occurring only once. This specimen was PBMCs, taken after 24 months of ibrutinib treatment. The receptors derive from a human donor with chronic lymphocytic leukemia. Each CDR3 is given with its conserved first and last residue. The order of the fields is D gene, J gene, clone size, V gene, CDR3 protein, CDR3 DNA. The D gene is left open where the match is weak. A clone size is listed for some rows: how often the clone was seen (once, few, many), or a class if it is expanded.

D: -
J: TRBJ2-6
size: -
V: TRBV30
CDR3: CAWGGSGANVLTF
DNA: TGTGCCTGGGGCGGCTCTGGGGCCAACGTCCTGACTTTC

D: TRBD1
J: TRBJ2-1
size: -
V: TRBV30
CDR3: CAWSKSTGGIGNNEQFF
DNA: TGTGCCTGGAGTAAATCCACAGGGGGCATCGGCAACAATGAGCAGTTCTTC

D: TRBD1
J: TRBJ2-1
size: -
V: TRBV28
CDR3: CASRSGQDNEQFF
DNA: TGTGCCAGCAGGTCCGGACAGGACAATGAGCAGTTCTTC

D: TRBD1
J: TRBJ1-1
size: -
V: TRBV19
CDR3: CASSPTGITEAFF
DNA: TGTGCCAGTAGCCCGACAGGGATCACTGAAGCTTTCTTT

D: TRBD1
J: TRBJ1-1
size: -
V: TRBV5-1
CDR3: CASSRTDRANTEAFF
DNA: TGCGCCAGCAGCCGCACGGACAGGGCGAACACTGAAGCTTTCTTT

D: TRBD2
J: TRBJ2-3
size: -
V: TRBV7-6
CDR3: CASSSSGLAGTDTQYF
DNA: TGTGCCAGCAGCTCGTCGGGACTAGCTGGCACAGATACGCAGTATTTT

D: TRBD2
J: TRBJ2-5
size: medium-sized
V: TRBV11-3
CDR3: CASSPTSGGQETQYF
DNA: TGTGCCAGCAGTCCGACTAGCGGGGGTCAAGAGACCCAGTACTTC

D: -
J: TRBJ1-1
size: -
V: TRBV19
CDR3: CASGHSLRNTEAFF
DNA: TGTGCCAGTGGCCACAGCCTCAGGAACACTGAAGCTTTCTTT

D: TRBD1
J: TRBJ1-1
size: -
V: TRBV10-3
CDR3: CAISSPGQRYTEAFF
DNA: TGTGCCATCAGTTCTCCGGGACAGAGATACACTGAAGCTTTCTTT

D: -
J: TRBJ1-2
size: -
V: TRBV6-1
CDR3: CASSFGYGYTF
DNA: TGTGCCAGCAGCTTCGGATATGGCTACACCTTC

D: -
J: TRBJ2-5
size: -
V: TRBV18
CDR3: CASSPLGTQETQYF
DNA: TGTGCCAGCTCACCACTAGGTACTCAAGAGACCCAGTACTTC

D: -
J: TRBJ2-7
size: -
V: TRBV11-3
CDR3: CASSFGLAYEQYF
DNA: TGTGCCAGCAGCTTCGGCCTGGCCTACGAGCAGTACTTC

D: -
J: TRBJ2-3
size: -
V: TRBV19
CDR3: CASSTTGPSSTDTQYF
DNA: TGTGCCAGTAGTACTACAGGGCCTTCTAGCACAGATACGCAGTATTTT

D: -
J: TRBJ1-6
size: -
V: TRBV7-2
CDR3: CASSFGQNSPLHF
DNA: TGTGCCAGCAGCTTCGGGCAAAATTCACCCCTCCACTTT

D: -
J: TRBJ1-3
size: -
V: TRBV9
CDR3: CASSVVEMGTGNTIYF
DNA: TGTGCCAGCAGCGTAGTCGAGATGGGGACCGGAAACACCATATATTTT

D: TRBD1
J: TRBJ2-1
size: once
V: TRBV2
CDR3: CASSVDRGRVNEQFF
DNA: TGTGCCAGCAGTGTTGACAGGGGGCGGGTGAATGAGCAGTTCTTC

D: -
J: TRBJ1-1
size: -
V: TRBV19
CDR3: CASRHKGGVGNTEAFF
DNA: TGTGCCAGTAGACACAAAGGGGGGGTCGGAAACACTGAAGCTTTCTTT

D: -
J: TRBJ2-7
size: once
V: TRBV19
CDR3: CASSISGGREYEQYF
DNA: TGTGCCAGTAGTATTTCAGGCGGCAGGGAATACGAGCAGTACTTC

D: TRBD1
J: TRBJ2-5
size: -
V: TRBV9
CDR3: CASSEGQGAKTQYF
DNA: TGTGCCAGCAGCGAAGGACAGGGGGCGAAGACCCAGTACTTC

D: -
J: TRBJ2-7
size: once
V: TRBV5-5
CDR3: CASTQRTGLVGEQYF
DNA: TGTGCCAGCACACAACGTACAGGGTTAGTAGGCGAGCAGTACTTC

D: -
J: TRBJ1-3
size: -
V: TRBV29-1
CDR3: CSVEGGNTIYF
DNA: TGCAGCGTTGAAGGGGGAAACACCATATATTTT

D: TRBD1
J: TRBJ2-1
size: -
V: TRBV7-9
CDR3: CASSPGTGTKYNEQFF
DNA: TGTGCCAGCAGTCCCGGGACAGGGACTAAATACAATGAGCAGTTCTTC